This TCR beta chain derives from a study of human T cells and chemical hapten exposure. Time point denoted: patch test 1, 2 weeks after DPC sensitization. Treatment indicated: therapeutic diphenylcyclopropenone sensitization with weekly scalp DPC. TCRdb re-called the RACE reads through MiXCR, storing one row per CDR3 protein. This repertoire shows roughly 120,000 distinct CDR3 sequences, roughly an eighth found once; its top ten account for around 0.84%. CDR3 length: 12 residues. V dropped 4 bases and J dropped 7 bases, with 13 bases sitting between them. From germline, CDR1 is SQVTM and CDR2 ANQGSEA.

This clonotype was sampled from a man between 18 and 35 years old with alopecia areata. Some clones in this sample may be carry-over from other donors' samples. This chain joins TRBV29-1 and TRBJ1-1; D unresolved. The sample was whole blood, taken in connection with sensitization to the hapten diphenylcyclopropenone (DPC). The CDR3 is CSVGRQNDEAFF. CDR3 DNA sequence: TGCAGCGTTGGAAGGCAGAACGATGAAGCTTTCTTT. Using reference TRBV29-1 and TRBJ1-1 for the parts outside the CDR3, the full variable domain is SAVISQKPSRDICQRGTSLTIQCQVDSQVTMMFWYRQQPGQSLTLIATANQGSEATYESGFVIDKFPISRPNLTFSTLTVSNMSPEDSSIYLCSVGRQNDEAFFGQGTRLTVV.